This is a list of T cell receptor beta chains from one sample in a study of T-cell reconstitution after alpha-beta-depleted transplantation in children. Via MiXCR, TCRdb re-called the PCR reads, giving one row per CDR3 protein. The sample lists 300,000 to 400,000 distinct CDR3 sequences; roughly 13% were seen once. This material consisted of PBMCs, taken from the stem cell graft. The receptor set was obtained from a human donor who donated a stem cell graft to a child with Fanconi anemia. Each CDR3 is given without its conserved first and last residue. Each record gives: V gene, J gene, CDR3 protein.

V gene: TRBV9; J gene: TRBJ2-1; CDR3 protein: ASSPRTGPGDEQF
V gene: TRBV3-1; J gene: TRBJ2-1; CDR3 protein: ASSFSSNLDEQF
V gene: TRBV5-1; J gene: TRBJ2-5; CDR3 protein: ASSARPQETQY
V gene: TRBV12-3/TRBV12-4; J gene: TRBJ2-2; CDR3 protein: ASTYNKLPPSGELF
V gene: TRBV5-1; J gene: TRBJ1-1; CDR3 protein: ASSLDRANTEAF
V gene: TRBV2; J gene: TRBJ2-5; CDR3 protein: ASSGGGIETQY
V gene: TRBV20-1; J gene: TRBJ2-3; CDR3 protein: SAGPLRGTDTQY
V gene: TRBV10-2; J gene: TRBJ2-7; CDR3 protein: ASSGGDPWVYEQY
V gene: TRBV11-2; J gene: TRBJ2-3; CDR3 protein: ASSLGTTPSTDTQY
V gene: TRBV6-2/TRBV6-3; J gene: TRBJ1-5; CDR3 protein: ASSPRGTGNQPQH
V gene: TRBV14; J gene: TRBJ2-2; CDR3 protein: ASSQKGGTGELF
V gene: TRBV29-1; J gene: TRBJ2-5; CDR3 protein: SVGERGTQY
V gene: TRBV19; J gene: TRBJ2-5; CDR3 protein: ASSRGTFVETQY
V gene: TRBV10-3; J gene: TRBJ2-2; CDR3 protein: AISPGTGKTGELF
V gene: TRBV7-2; J gene: TRBJ2-5; CDR3 protein: ASSLVGRRETQY
V gene: TRBV6-2/TRBV6-3; J gene: TRBJ1-5; CDR3 protein: ASSYHRVGNQPQH
V gene: TRBV12-3/TRBV12-4; J gene: TRBJ2-1; CDR3 protein: ASSLWQEQF
V gene: TRBV10-3; J gene: TRBJ2-1; CDR3 protein: AISDPSGGSYNEQF
V gene: TRBV5-5; J gene: TRBJ2-5; CDR3 protein: ASSLEGQGYGTQY
V gene: TRBV7-2; J gene: TRBJ1-4; CDR3 protein: ASSFDPGVGKLF
V gene: TRBV12-3/TRBV12-4; J gene: TRBJ2-5; CDR3 protein: ASRPPDRGETQY
V gene: TRBV27; J gene: TRBJ2-1; CDR3 protein: ASSLGGGFSYNEQF
V gene: TRBV9; J gene: TRBJ2-1; CDR3 protein: ASSVAGEQF
V gene: TRBV5-1; J gene: TRBJ1-1; CDR3 protein: ASSSAGTGHTEAF
V gene: TRBV5-6; J gene: TRBJ1-4; CDR3 protein: ASSSGFDEKLF
V gene: TRBV9; J gene: TRBJ1-5; CDR3 protein: ASSVGSDQPQH
V gene: TRBV27; J gene: TRBJ1-5; CDR3 protein: ASSLRGAVQPQH
V gene: TRBV29-1; J gene: TRBJ2-3; CDR3 protein: SDKTGDRFTQY
V gene: TRBV18; J gene: TRBJ1-1; CDR3 protein: ASSPPRTGGRNTEAF
V gene: TRBV6-2/TRBV6-3; J gene: TRBJ2-7; CDR3 protein: ASSYSPSRGSSYEQY
V gene: TRBV10-2; J gene: TRBJ1-5; CDR3 protein: ASSETGGQPQH
V gene: TRBV30; J gene: TRBJ2-1; CDR3 protein: AWDSGRGEQF
V gene: TRBV18; J gene: TRBJ1-5; CDR3 protein: ASSPQESNQPQH
V gene: TRBV7-9; J gene: TRBJ2-7; CDR3 protein: ASSWGRTSGEKQY
V gene: TRBV5-1; J gene: TRBJ1-1; CDR3 protein: ASSFGYNTEAF
V gene: TRBV5-1; J gene: TRBJ2-5; CDR3 protein: ASSLGRQVLQETQY
V gene: TRBV5-1; J gene: TRBJ2-6; CDR3 protein: ASSLGGTDSSGANVLT
V gene: TRBV10-2; J gene: TRBJ1-2; CDR3 protein: ASSDWQGYT
V gene: TRBV28; J gene: TRBJ2-4; CDR3 protein: ASSLSLRDSVGRAKNIQY
V gene: TRBV5-6; J gene: TRBJ2-1; CDR3 protein: ASSLVGDEQF
V gene: TRBV29-1; J gene: TRBJ2-3; CDR3 protein: SASGQGMNTQY
V gene: TRBV29-1; J gene: TRBJ1-5; CDR3 protein: SVRLPNQPQH
V gene: TRBV18; J gene: TRBJ2-1; CDR3 protein: ASSLGQHTYNEQF
V gene: TRBV13; J gene: TRBJ2-1; CDR3 protein: ASSMGWGSHEQF
V gene: TRBV7-9; J gene: TRBJ2-5; CDR3 protein: ASSSDGGGQETQY
V gene: TRBV20-1; J gene: TRBJ1-3; CDR3 protein: SVGASGNTIY
V gene: TRBV9; J gene: TRBJ1-1; CDR3 protein: ASSGQGRQGQSEAF
V gene: TRBV20-1; J gene: TRBJ2-5; CDR3 protein: SAGIRVAGAQETQY
V gene: TRBV6-5; J gene: TRBJ1-4; CDR3 protein: ASSYSFLGFEKLF
V gene: TRBV7-2; J gene: TRBJ1-2; CDR3 protein: ASSQTQGFYGYT
V gene: TRBV21-1; J gene: TRBJ1-5; CDR3 protein: ASSAPGGQQPQH
V gene: TRBV5-1; J gene: TRBJ1-5; CDR3 protein: ASSLLPSNQPQH
V gene: TRBV7-8; J gene: TRBJ2-1; CDR3 protein: ASSSAGGAVLNEQF
V gene: TRBV5-1; J gene: TRBJ2-3; CDR3 protein: ASSLAVASRGDTQY
V gene: TRBV7-7; J gene: TRBJ2-3; CDR3 protein: ASSFSGRDTQY